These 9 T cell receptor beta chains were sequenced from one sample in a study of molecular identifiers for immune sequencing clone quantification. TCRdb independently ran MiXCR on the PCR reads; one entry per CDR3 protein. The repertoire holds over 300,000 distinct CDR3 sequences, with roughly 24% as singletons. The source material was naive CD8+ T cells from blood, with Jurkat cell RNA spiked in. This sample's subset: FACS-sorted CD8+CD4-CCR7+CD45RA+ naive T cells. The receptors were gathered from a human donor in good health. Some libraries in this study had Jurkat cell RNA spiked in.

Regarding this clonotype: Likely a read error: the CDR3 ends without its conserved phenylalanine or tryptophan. The CDR3 DNA follows: TGTGCCAGCAGCCAAAACTGGGGCGAGCAGTACATC. The encoded protein is CASSQNWGEQYI. The rearrangement uses TRBV27 and TRBJ2-7; D call uncertain. V was pared by 6 bases and J by 6 bases, with 12 bases between. The CDR3 totals 12 residues. In germline, CDR1 is MNHEY, CDR2 SMNVEV (reference sequence).

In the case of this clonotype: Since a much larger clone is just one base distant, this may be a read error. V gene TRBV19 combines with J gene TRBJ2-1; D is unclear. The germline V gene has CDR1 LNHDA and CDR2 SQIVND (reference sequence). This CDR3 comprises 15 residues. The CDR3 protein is CASSLPGSSYNQQFF. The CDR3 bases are TGTGCCAGTAGTCTCCCCGGGTCCTCCTACAATCAGCAGTTCTTC. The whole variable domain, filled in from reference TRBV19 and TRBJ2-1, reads DGGITQSPKYLFRKEGQNVTLSCEQNLNHDAMYWYRQDPGQGLRLIYYSQIVNDFQKGDIAEGYSVSREKKESFPLTVTSAQKNPTAFYLCASSLPGSSYNQQFFGPGTRLTVL.

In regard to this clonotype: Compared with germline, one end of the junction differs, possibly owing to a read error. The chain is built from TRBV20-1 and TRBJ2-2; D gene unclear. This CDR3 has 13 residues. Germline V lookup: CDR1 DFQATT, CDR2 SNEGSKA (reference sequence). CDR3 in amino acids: CCARADSTGELFF. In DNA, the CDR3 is TGTTGTGCTAGGGCGGATTCCACCGGGGAGCTGTTTTTT.

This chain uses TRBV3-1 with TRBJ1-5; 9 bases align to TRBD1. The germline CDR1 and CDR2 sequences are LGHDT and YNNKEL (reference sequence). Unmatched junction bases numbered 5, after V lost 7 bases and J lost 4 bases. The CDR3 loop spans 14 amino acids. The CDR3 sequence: CASTRTGVNQPQHF. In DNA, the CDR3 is TGTGCCAGCACCCGGACAGGGGTGAATCAGCCCCAGCATTTT.

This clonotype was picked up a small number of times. The CDR3 spells CSGRDRGSYEQYF. The CDR3 region has the DNA TGCAGTGGTAGGGACAGGGGCTCCTACGAGCAGTACTTC. The chain employs TRBV20-1 and TRBJ2-7; TRBD1 aligns across 10 bases. The CDR3 loop spans 13 amino acids. The trim removed 7 bases at V and 0 bases at J, leaving 3 bases unmatched. CDR1 DFQATT and CDR2 SNEGSKA come from the germline V gene (reference sequence).

The CDR3 loop reads CASSQGGLGVYTQYF. The DNA for the CDR3 is TGTGCCAGCAGCCAAGGGGGGCTAGGAGTATATACGCAGTATTTT. The chain recombines TRBV7-2 with TRBJ2-3, with D perhaps matching TRBD1 or TRBD2 (6 bases each). Germline assignment: CDR1 SGHTA and CDR2 FQGNSA. The CDR3 has 15 residues. V lost 5 bases and J lost 7, with 19 bases in between.

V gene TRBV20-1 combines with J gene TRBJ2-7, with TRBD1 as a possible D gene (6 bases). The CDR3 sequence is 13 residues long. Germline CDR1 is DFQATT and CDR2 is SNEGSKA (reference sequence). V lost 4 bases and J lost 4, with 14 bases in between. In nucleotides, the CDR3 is TGCAGTGCTACAGGGGTAAATCAGTACGAGCAGTACTTC. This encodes CSATGVNQYEQYF.

The DNA for the CDR3 is TGCGCCAGCAGCCCGAGGGGGTACACCGGGGAGCTGTTTTTT. Amino acid sequence: CASSPRGYTGELFF. The chain joins TRBV4-1 to TRBJ2-2; D possibly corresponds to TRBD1 (6 bases). Per germline, CDR1 MGHRA and CDR2 YSYEKL. This CDR3 is built from 14 residues. Between the trimmed V and J ends, which lost 4 bases and 3 bases, there was a span of 9 bases.

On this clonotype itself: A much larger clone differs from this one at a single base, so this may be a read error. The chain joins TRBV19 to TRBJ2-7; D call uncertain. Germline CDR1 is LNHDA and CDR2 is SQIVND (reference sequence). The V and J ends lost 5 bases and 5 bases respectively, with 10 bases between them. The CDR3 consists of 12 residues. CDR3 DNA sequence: TGTGCCAGTAGTTCTGGATACCACGAGCAGTACTTC. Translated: CASSSGYHEQYF.